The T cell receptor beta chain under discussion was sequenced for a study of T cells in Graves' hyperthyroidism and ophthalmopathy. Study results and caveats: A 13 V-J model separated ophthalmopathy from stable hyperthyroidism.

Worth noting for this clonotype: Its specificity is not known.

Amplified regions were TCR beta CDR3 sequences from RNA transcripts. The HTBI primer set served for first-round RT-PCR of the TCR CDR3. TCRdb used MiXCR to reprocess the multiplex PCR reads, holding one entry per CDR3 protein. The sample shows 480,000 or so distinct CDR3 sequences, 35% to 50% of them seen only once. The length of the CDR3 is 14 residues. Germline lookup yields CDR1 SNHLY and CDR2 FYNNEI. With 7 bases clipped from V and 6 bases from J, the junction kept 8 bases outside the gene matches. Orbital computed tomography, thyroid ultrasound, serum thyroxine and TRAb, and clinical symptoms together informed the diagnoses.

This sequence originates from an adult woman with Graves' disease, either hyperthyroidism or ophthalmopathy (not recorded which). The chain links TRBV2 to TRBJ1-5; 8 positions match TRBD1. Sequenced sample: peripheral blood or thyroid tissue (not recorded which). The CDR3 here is CASTRQGQSQPQHF. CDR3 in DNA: TGTGCCAGCACCAGACAGGGGCAGAGTCAGCCCCAGCATTTT.